These T cell receptor beta chains were read from a single sample in a study of cytomegalovirus exposure and HLA in healthy donors. TCRdb's copy holds only in-frame clones and misses some; the assay was immunoSEQ multiplex PCR. The table for this sample gives some 200,000 clones. Sequencing was performed on PBMCs. The receptors were gathered from a girl aged 2-10 years in good health and CMV-seropositive. Each CDR3 is given with its conserved first and last residue. A D gene is named only where the DNA matches it firmly.

D gene: TRBD2
J gene: TRBJ2-7
V gene: TRBV18
CDR3 DNA: TGTGCCAGCTCACCGAGGTCTAGCGGGAGGTTAGCCTACGAGCAGTACTTC
CDR3 protein: CASSPRSSGRLAYEQYF

D gene: TRBD2
J gene: TRBJ2-7
V gene: TRBV6-5
CDR3 DNA: TGTGCCAGCAGTTCGCCCTTGGGTAGCGGGATCTACGAGCAGTACTTC
CDR3 protein: CASSSPLGSGIYEQYF

D gene: .
J gene: TRBJ1-2
V gene: TRBV11-2
CDR3 DNA: TGTGCCAGCAGACACATTGTCCGGGGGGCGAGTGGCTACACCTTC
CDR3 protein: CASRHIVRGASGYTF

D gene: .
J gene: TRBJ1-4
V gene: TRBV5-8
CDR3 DNA: TGTGCCAGCAGCGAACACCATAATGAAAAACTGTTTTTT
CDR3 protein: CASSEHHNEKLFF

D gene: TRBD2
J gene: TRBJ2-7
V gene: TRBV18
CDR3 DNA: TGTGCCAGCTCACCCATGGGACTAGCGGCCTACGAGCAGTACTTC
CDR3 protein: CASSPMGLAAYEQYF

D gene: .
J gene: TRBJ2-5
V gene: TRBV9
CDR3 DNA: TGTGCCAGCAGCGGCGGGACCCTAGGATTGGAGACCCAGTACTTC
CDR3 protein: CASSGGTLGLETQYF

D gene: TRBD2
J gene: TRBJ2-3
V gene: TRBV5-6
CDR3 DNA: TGTGCCAGCAGCTTGAGTCTAGCGGGAAGCACAGATACGCAGTATTTT
CDR3 protein: CASSLSLAGSTDTQYF

D gene: TRBD2
J gene: TRBJ2-1
V gene: TRBV2
CDR3 DNA: TGTGCCAGCAGTGAACTAGCGGGAGCGGCTGAGCAGTTCTTC
CDR3 protein: CASSELAGAAEQFF

D gene: .
J gene: TRBJ2-1
V gene: TRBV18
CDR3 DNA: TGTGCCAGCTCCGTCGACACAAACAATGAGCAGTTCTTC
CDR3 protein: CASSVDTNNEQFF

D gene: .
J gene: TRBJ1-1
V gene: TRBV19
CDR3 DNA: TGTGCCAGTAGTATCCCCCTTTATGAAGCTTTCTTT
CDR3 protein: CASSIPLYEAFF

D gene: .
J gene: TRBJ2-2
V gene: TRBV28
CDR3 DNA: TGTGCCAGCAGTTTACTAGCCGCCGGCACCGGGGAGCTGTTTTTT
CDR3 protein: CASSLLAAGTGELFF

D gene: .
J gene: TRBJ1-2
V gene: TRBV5-5
CDR3 DNA: TGTGCCAGCAGCTTGGAGCGCTCAGCTAACTATGGCTACACCTTC
CDR3 protein: CASSLERSANYGYTF

D gene: .
J gene: TRBJ2-1
V gene: TRBV9
CDR3 DNA: TGTGCCAGCAGCGTAGAGGCAGGGGACAATGAGCAGTTCTTC
CDR3 protein: CASSVEAGDNEQFF

D gene: .
J gene: TRBJ1-1
V gene: TRBV2
CDR3 DNA: TGTGCCAGCAGTGAAGACATGAACACTGAAGCTTTCTTT
CDR3 protein: CASSEDMNTEAFF

D gene: .
J gene: TRBJ1-5
V gene: TRBV11-2
CDR3 DNA: TGTGCCAGCAGCTTAGGGGGCAGCAATCAGCCCCAGCATTTT
CDR3 protein: CASSLGGSNQPQHF

D gene: TRBD1
J gene: TRBJ1-5
V gene: TRBV19
CDR3 DNA: TGTGCCACCCGCGACAGGGGGTCCGATAGCAATCAGCCCCAGCATTTT
CDR3 protein: CATRDRGSDSNQPQHF

D gene: .
J gene: TRBJ1-1
V gene: TRBV2
CDR3 DNA: TGTGCCAGCAGTGAACAGCGGGACATGGGTGAAGCTTTCTTT
CDR3 protein: CASSEQRDMGEAFF

D gene: .
J gene: TRBJ2-3
V gene: TRBV5-1
CDR3 DNA: TGCGCCAGCAGCTTGGGCTTTGGGAGCGGATACACAGATACGCAGTATTTT
CDR3 protein: CASSLGFGSGYTDTQYF

D gene: TRBD1
J gene: TRBJ1-4
V gene: TRBV6-1
CDR3 DNA: TGTGCCAGCAGTTTTACAGGGGCCCCTAATGAAAAACTGTTTTTT
CDR3 protein: CASSFTGAPNEKLFF

D gene: TRBD1
J gene: TRBJ2-4
V gene: TRBV2
CDR3 DNA: TGTGCCAGCAGTGATACAGGGGTTCCGATTCAGTACTTC
CDR3 protein: CASSDTGVPIQYF

D gene: TRBD1
J gene: TRBJ1-2
V gene: TRBV11-2
CDR3 DNA: TGTGCCAGCAGCTCCGTACAGGGGTTATTCTATGGCTACACCTTC
CDR3 protein: CASSSVQGLFYGYTF

D gene: .
J gene: TRBJ2-2
V gene: TRBV15
CDR3 DNA: TGTGCCACCAGCACGAGGGGGAGCACCGGGGAGCTGTTTTTT
CDR3 protein: CATSTRGSTGELFF

D gene: TRBD2
J gene: TRBJ2-7
V gene: TRBV6-6
CDR3 DNA: TGTGCCAGCAGTCCAGGACTAGGAAACTACGAGCAGTACTTC
CDR3 protein: CASSPGLGNYEQYF

D gene: .
J gene: TRBJ1-5
V gene: TRBV18
CDR3 DNA: TGTGCCAGCTCACCACCGTCCGTCAATCAGCCCCAGCATTTT
CDR3 protein: CASSPPSVNQPQHF

D gene: .
J gene: TRBJ2-1
V gene: TRBV6-6
CDR3 DNA: TGTGCCAGCAGTTACTCATGGGCGAACTCCTACAATGAGCAGTTCTTC
CDR3 protein: CASSYSWANSYNEQFF

D gene: TRBD1
J gene: TRBJ1-1
V gene: TRBV19
CDR3 DNA: TGTGCCAGTTCAGGGGGCACTGAAGCTTTCTTT
CDR3 protein: CASSGGTEAFF

D gene: .
J gene: TRBJ2-3
V gene: TRBV7-2
CDR3 DNA: TGTGCCAGCAGCTCCCCCGGGTGGGAGTATTTT
CDR3 protein: CASSSPGWEYF

D gene: TRBD2
J gene: TRBJ2-1
V gene: TRBV28
CDR3 DNA: TGTGCCAGCAGTACCGGGACTAGCCCCCTCAGGTCCTACAATGAGCAGTTCTTC
CDR3 protein: CASSTGTSPLRSYNEQFF

D gene: TRBD2
J gene: TRBJ2-1
V gene: TRBV4-1
CDR3 DNA: TGCGCCAGCAGCCAAGATCCCGGGACTAGCGGCAATGAGCAGTTCTTC
CDR3 protein: CASSQDPGTSGNEQFF

D gene: TRBD2
J gene: TRBJ2-7
V gene: TRBV10-1
CDR3 DNA: TGCGCCAGCAGTGGGTCGGGGGGTCTCTCCTACGAGCAGTACTTC
CDR3 protein: CASSGSGGLSYEQYF

D gene: .
J gene: TRBJ2-7
V gene: TRBV7-9
CDR3 DNA: TGTGCCAGCAGCTTAATTCCGAGTACTCCCTACGAGCAGTACTTC
CDR3 protein: CASSLIPSTPYEQYF

D gene: .
J gene: TRBJ1-1
V gene: TRBV19
CDR3 DNA: TGTGCCAGTAGACTTCAGGGCCTTTTGAACACTGAAGCTTTCTTT
CDR3 protein: CASRLQGLLNTEAFF

D gene: .
J gene: TRBJ2-5
V gene: TRBV5-1
CDR3 DNA: TGCGCCAGCAGTCTCGGGGGTGGCGAGACCCAGTACTTC
CDR3 protein: CASSLGGGETQYF

D gene: .
J gene: TRBJ2-3
V gene: TRBV5-6
CDR3 DNA: TGTGCCAGCAGGGACATAAGCACAGATACGCAGTATTTT
CDR3 protein: CASRDISTDTQYF

D gene: .
J gene: TRBJ1-2
V gene: TRBV5-1
CDR3 DNA: TGCGCCAGCAGCGGGGGGAATCAGGCCGTCTTCGGCTACACCTTC
CDR3 protein: CASSGGNQAVFGYTF

D gene: .
J gene: TRBJ1-3
V gene: TRBV28
CDR3 DNA: TGTGCCAGCAGTTTAGAGGTTCCCTCTGGAAACACCATATATTTT
CDR3 protein: CASSLEVPSGNTIYF

D gene: .
J gene: TRBJ2-7
V gene: TRBV27
CDR3 DNA: TGTGCCAGCAGCCAACAGGGGACTCAACGGGAGCAGTACTTC
CDR3 protein: CASSQQGTQREQYF

D gene: TRBD1
J gene: TRBJ2-1
V gene: TRBV5-5
CDR3 DNA: TGTGCCAGCAGCTTGAGTTGGTCGACAGGGGGCAGCTCCTACAATGAGCAGTTCTTC
CDR3 protein: CASSLSWSTGGSSYNEQFF

D gene: TRBD2
J gene: TRBJ2-3
V gene: TRBV6-1
CDR3 DNA: TGTGCCAGCAGTGAAGAGGCTAGCGGGAGGGATACGCAGTATTTT
CDR3 protein: CASSEEASGRDTQYF

D gene: TRBD2
J gene: TRBJ2-6
V gene: TRBV7-3
CDR3 DNA: TGTGCCAGCAGCCCATCCCGACTAGCGGGAGCTGGGGCCAACGTCCTGACTTTC
CDR3 protein: CASSPSRLAGAGANVLTF

D gene: TRBD1
J gene: TRBJ2-1
V gene: TRBV29-1
CDR3 DNA: TGCAGCGTCGCCGGGACAGGGACATACAATGAGCAGTTCTTC
CDR3 protein: CSVAGTGTYNEQFF

D gene: .
J gene: TRBJ2-2
V gene: TRBV5-6
CDR3 DNA: TGTGCCAGCAGCTTGGCCACTGGGGCGGGGACCGGGGAGCTGTTTTTT
CDR3 protein: CASSLATGAGTGELFF

D gene: .
J gene: TRBJ2-1
V gene: TRBV6-5
CDR3 DNA: TGTGCCAGCAGTTACGGCGGGATCTACAATGAGCAGTTCTTC
CDR3 protein: CASSYGGIYNEQFF

D gene: .
J gene: TRBJ2-5
V gene: TRBV5-1
CDR3 DNA: TGCGCCAGCAGCTTGGTTGACTTAGAGACCCAGTACTTC
CDR3 protein: CASSLVDLETQYF

D gene: TRBD1
J gene: TRBJ2-7
V gene: TRBV7-2
CDR3 DNA: TGTGCCAGCAGCCCCCGGGACAGGTTTTCCTACGAGCAGTACTTC
CDR3 protein: CASSPRDRFSYEQYF